Each of the 10 T cell receptor beta chains below was sequenced from the same sample in a study of cytotoxic CD8 clonotypes in ibrutinib-treated CLL. Using immunoSEQ multiplex PCR, the repertoire was profiled, and TCRdb retains in-frame clones only, with some absent. The table has 200,000 or so clones, more than 75% seen once. Material: PBMCs, obtained after 12 months of ibrutinib treatment. The receptors here all came from a human donor with chronic lymphocytic leukemia.

This clone occurred a few times. This chain uses TRBV5-1 with TRBJ2-7; a weak D match, TRBD1 (5 bases). V lost 3 bases and J 2 bases, leaving 9 bases between the germline ends. This CDR3 region has 13 residues. Per germline, CDR1 SGHRS and CDR2 YFSETQ. The CDR3 coding sequence is TGCGCCAGCAGCTCCGAGACAGCCTACGAGCAGTACTTC. As protein: CASSSETAYEQYF. Full variable domain (rest looked up from reference TRBV5-1 and TRBJ2-7): KAGVTQTPRYLIKTRGQQVTLSCSPISGHRSVSWYQQTPGQGLQFLFEYFSETQRNKGNFPGRFSGRQFSNSRSEMNVSTLELGDSALYLCASSSETAYEQYFGPGTRLTVT.

The genes are TRBV5-4 and TRBJ2-1; a possible D gene is TRBD2 (5 bases). The CDR3 contains 12 residues. The ends were cut back, 0 bases at V and 9 bases at J, with 7 bases in the middle. Germline CDR1 is SGHNT and CDR2 is YYREEE (reference sequence). Here the CDR3 reads CASSLVAGEQFF. The CDR3 region has the DNA TGTGCCAGCAGCTTGGTGGCGGGTGAGCAGTTCTTC.

This clone was seen only once. The rearrangement links TRBV6-1 to TRBJ2-7; weak D call: TRBD2 (5 bases). The CDR3 runs 14 residues. Between the trimmed V and J ends, which lost 1 base and 2 bases, there was a span of 9 bases. Germline assignment: CDR1 MNHNS and CDR2 SASEGT. CDR3 in amino acids: CASSEVSGTYEQYF. CDR3 nucleotides: TGTGCCAGCAGTGAAGTCAGCGGCACCTACGAGCAGTACTTC.

The V call is TRBV4-1, the J call TRBJ1-2; maybe TRBD1 (6 bases). The CDR3 runs 19 residues. Trimming took 0 bases from V and 1 from J, leaving 21 bases between them. The germline CDR1 and CDR2 sequences are MGHRA and YSYEKL. The CDR3 DNA reads TGCGCCAGCAGCCAAGAGGGGGTACCACTCGGCAGGGGTAACTATGGCTACACCTTC. It specifies CASSQEGVPLGRGNYGYTF.

This sequence joins TRBV5-8 and TRBJ2-2, with D perhaps matching TRBD2 (6 bases). V was cut by 0 bases and J by 2 bases, with 11 bases left in between. The CDR3 is 16 amino acids. Looked up from germline, CDR1 is SGHTS and CDR2 is YDEGEE. For the CDR3, the DNA is TGTGCCAGCAGCTTGGGGTGGGAGGCCAACACCGGGGAGCTGTTTTTT. This gives the protein CASSLGWEANTGELFF.

The V and J genes are TRBV27 and TRBJ2-2; 9 bases fit TRBD2. Germline loops: CDR1 MNHEY, CDR2 SMNVEV (reference sequence). The V gene end was trimmed by 6 bases and the J gene end by 0 bases; junction bases not matched to a gene: 14. There are 19 residues in the CDR3. CDR3 protein: CASSPGIAGVTSNTGELFF. CDR3 sequence (DNA): TGTGCCAGCAGCCCCGGAATAGCGGGAGTTACCTCGAACACCGGGGAGCTGTTTTTT.

The chain joins TRBV5-1 to TRBJ1-3; TRBD1 is a possible D gene (5 bases). In germline, CDR1 is SGHRS, CDR2 YFSETQ. The CDR3 length is 16 residues. The V end was cut by 0 bases, the J end by 2 bases, with 12 bases between. The CDR3 loop is CASSLVRGVAGNTIYF. The DNA of the CDR3 is TGCGCCAGCAGCTTGGTACGGGGGGTCGCTGGAAACACCATATATTTT.

The rearrangement joins TRBV30 to TRBJ1-6; no firm D call. V gave up 3 bases and J gave up 10 bases, with 13 bases separating them. The length of the CDR3 is 13 residues. Germline V gene lookup returns CDR1 GTSNPN and CDR2 SVGIG (reference sequence). This CDR3 reads CAWRAGILSPLHF. The CDR3 nucleotides are TGTGCCTGGAGGGCAGGTATTTTGTCACCCCTCCACTTT.

The chain is built from TRBV28 and TRBJ2-6; no firm D call. The CDR3 loop spans 16 amino acids. The V gene lost 1 base and the J gene lost 0 bases, with 7 bases spanning the gap. Germline V lookup: CDR1 MDHEN, CDR2 SYDVKM. CDR3 DNA: TGTGCCAGCAGTTTATTGCGAAGCTCTGGGGCCAACGTCCTGACTTTC. This translates into CASSLLRSSGANVLTF.

This clone was seen a handful of times. The chain has TRBV6-5 and TRBJ1-1, with 9 nucleotides matching TRBD1. In germline, CDR1 is MNHEY, CDR2 SVGAGI. This CDR3 is 14 amino acids long. Trimming cost V 5 bases and J 4 bases; bases outside gene matches: 5. For the CDR3, the DNA is TGTGCCAGCAGTCTACAGGGGGCGTCCACTGAAGCTTTCTTT. It is translated as CASSLQGASTEAFF.